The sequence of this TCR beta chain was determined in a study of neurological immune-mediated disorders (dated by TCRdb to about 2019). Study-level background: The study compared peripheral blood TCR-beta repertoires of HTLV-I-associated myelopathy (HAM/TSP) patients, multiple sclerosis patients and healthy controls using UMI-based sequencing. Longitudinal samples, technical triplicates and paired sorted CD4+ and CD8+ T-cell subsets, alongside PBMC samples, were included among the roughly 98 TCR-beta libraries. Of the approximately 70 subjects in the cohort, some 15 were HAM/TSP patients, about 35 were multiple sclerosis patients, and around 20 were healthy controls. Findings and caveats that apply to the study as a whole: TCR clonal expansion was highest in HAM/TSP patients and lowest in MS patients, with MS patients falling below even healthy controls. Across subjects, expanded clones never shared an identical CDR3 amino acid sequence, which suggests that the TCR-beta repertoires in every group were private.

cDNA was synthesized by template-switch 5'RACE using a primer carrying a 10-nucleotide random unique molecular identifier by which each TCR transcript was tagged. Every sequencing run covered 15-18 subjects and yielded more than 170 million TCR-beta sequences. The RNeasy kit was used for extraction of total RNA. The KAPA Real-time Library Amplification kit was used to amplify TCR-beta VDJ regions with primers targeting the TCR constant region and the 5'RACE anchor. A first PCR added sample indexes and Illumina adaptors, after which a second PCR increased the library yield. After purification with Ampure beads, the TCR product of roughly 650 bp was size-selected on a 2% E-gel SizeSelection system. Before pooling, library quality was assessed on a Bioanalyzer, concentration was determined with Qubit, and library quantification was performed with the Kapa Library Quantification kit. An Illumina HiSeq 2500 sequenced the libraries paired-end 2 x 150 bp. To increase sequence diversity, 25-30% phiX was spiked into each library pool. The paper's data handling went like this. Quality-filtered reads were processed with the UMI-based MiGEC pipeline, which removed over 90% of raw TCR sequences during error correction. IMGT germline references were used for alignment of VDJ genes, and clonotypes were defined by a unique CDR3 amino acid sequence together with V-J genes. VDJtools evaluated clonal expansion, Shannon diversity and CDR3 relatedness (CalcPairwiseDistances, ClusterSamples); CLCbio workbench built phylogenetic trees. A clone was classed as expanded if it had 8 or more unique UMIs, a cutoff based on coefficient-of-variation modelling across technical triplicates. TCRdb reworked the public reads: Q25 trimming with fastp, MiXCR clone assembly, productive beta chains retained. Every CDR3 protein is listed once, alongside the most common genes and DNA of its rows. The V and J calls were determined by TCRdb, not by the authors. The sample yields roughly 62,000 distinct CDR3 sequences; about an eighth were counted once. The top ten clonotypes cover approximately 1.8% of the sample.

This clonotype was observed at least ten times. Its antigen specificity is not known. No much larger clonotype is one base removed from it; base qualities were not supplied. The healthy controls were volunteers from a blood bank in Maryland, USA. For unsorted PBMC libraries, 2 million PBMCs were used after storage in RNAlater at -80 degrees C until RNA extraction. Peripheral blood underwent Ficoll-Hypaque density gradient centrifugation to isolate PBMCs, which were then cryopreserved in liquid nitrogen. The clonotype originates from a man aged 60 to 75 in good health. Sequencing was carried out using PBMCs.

The CDR3: CASSPGGIYEQYF. The DNA is TGTGCCAGCTCACCAGGGGGGATCTACGAGCAGTACTTC. The receptor chain draws on TRBV18 and TRBJ2-7; a tentative D call is TRBD2 (6 bases match). V and J are truncated by 2 bases and 3 bases respectively, leaving an intervening sequence of 8 bases. The CDR3 numbers 13 residues from cysteine through phenylalanine. Just CDR3 DNA is preserved here, 39 bases in frame from base 1. The germline V gene specifies KGHSH as CDR1 and LQKENI as CDR2.